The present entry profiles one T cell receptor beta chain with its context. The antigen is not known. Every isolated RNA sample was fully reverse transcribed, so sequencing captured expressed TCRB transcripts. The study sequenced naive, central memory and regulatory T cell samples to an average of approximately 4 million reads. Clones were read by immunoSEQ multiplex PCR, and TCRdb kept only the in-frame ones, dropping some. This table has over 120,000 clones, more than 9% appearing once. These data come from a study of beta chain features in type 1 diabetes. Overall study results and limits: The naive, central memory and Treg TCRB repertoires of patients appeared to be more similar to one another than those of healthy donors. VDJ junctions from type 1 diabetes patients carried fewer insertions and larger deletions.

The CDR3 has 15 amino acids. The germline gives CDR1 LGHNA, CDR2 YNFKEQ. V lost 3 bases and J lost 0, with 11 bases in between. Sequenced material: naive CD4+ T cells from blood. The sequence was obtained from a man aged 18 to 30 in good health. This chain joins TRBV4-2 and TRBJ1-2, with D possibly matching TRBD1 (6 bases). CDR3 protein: CASSQADSTNYGYTF. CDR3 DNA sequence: TGTGCCAGCAGCCAGGCGGACAGTACTAACTATGGCTACACCTTC.